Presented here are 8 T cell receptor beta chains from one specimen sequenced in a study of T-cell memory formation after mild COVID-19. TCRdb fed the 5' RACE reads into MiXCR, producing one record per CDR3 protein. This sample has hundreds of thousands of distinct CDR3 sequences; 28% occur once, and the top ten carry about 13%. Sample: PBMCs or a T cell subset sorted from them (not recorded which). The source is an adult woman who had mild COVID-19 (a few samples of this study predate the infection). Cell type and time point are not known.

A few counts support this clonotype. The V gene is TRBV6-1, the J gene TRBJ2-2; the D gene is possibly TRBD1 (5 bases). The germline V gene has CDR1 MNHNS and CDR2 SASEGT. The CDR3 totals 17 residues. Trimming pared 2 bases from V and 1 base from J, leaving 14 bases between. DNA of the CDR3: TGTGCCAGCAGTGAATTGGACCGGACAATGAACACCGGGGAGCTGTTTTTT. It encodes CASSELDRTMNTGELFF.

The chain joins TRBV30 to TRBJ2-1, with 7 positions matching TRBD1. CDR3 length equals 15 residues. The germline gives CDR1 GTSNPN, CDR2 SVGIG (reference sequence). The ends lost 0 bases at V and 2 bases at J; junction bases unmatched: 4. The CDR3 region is CAWSVTGYAYNEQFF. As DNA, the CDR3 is TGTGCCTGGAGTGTGACAGGGTATGCCTACAATGAGCAGTTCTTC. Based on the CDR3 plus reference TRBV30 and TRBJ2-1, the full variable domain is SQTIHQWPATLVQPVGSPLSLECTVEGTSNPNLYWYRQAAGRGLQLLFYSVGIGQISSEVPQNLSASRPQDRQFILSSKKLLLSDSGFYLCAWSVTGYAYNEQFFGPGTRLTVL.

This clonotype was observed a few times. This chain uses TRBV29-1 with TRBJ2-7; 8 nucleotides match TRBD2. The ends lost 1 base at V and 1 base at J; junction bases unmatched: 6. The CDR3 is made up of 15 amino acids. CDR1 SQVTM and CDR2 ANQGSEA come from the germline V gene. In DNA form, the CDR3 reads TGCAGCGTTGAAGTGGGCGGGAGGCTTTCCTACGAGCAGTACTTC. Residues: CSVEVGGRLSYEQYF.

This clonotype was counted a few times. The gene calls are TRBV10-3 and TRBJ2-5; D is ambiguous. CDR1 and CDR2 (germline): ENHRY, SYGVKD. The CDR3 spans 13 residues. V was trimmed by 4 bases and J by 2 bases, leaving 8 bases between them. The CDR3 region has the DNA TGTGCCATCAGTGCGCAGCAACAAGAGACCCAGTACTTC. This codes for CAISAQQQETQYF.

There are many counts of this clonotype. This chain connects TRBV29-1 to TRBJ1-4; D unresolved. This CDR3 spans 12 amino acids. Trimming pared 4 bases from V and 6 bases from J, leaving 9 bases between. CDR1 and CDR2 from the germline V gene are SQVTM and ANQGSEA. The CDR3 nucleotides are TGCAGCGTTGGGGCTGATCATGAAAAACTGTTTTTT. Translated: CSVGADHEKLFF.

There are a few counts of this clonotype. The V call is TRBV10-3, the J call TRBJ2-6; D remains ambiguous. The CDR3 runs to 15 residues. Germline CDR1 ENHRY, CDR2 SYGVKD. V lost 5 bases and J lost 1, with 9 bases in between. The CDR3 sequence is CAISPGNSGANVLTF. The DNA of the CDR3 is TGTGCCATCAGTCCAGGAAATTCTGGGGCCAACGTCCTGACTTTC.

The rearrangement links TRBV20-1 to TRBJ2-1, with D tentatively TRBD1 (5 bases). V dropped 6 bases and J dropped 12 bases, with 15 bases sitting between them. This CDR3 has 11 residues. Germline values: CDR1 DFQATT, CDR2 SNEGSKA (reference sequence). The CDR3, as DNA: TGCAGTGCGGGCCTGGGGCCTTGGCAGTTCTTC. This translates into CSAGLGPWQFF.

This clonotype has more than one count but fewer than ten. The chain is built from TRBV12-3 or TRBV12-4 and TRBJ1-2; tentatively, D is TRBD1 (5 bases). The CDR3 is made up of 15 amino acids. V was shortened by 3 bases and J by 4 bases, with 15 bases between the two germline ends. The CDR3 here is CASSFGSGLSYGYTF. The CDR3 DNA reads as TGTGCCAGCAGTTTTGGGTCAGGGCTCAGCTATGGCTACACCTTC.